This TCR beta chain was obtained from a study of identical twins. The study's findings and limits: Conclusions were drawn cross-sectionally by statistical analysis, without following the same donors. Insertion counts were lower in abundant cord blood beta clonotypes, a trend that memory repertoires did not show. For zero-insertion analyses, partial confounding could come from invariant MAIT and iNKT cells.

Worth noting for this clonotype: The antigen remains undetermined.

The length of the CDR3 is 17 residues. With 0 bases clipped from V and 3 bases from J, the junction kept 5 bases outside the gene matches. Using its own MiXCR run on the 5' RACE reads, TCRdb lists one record per CDR3 protein. The sample contains 500,000 to 650,000 distinct CDR3 sequences, around 7.5% of which appear only once. These data were likewise used in another study, on yellow fever vaccine responses in identical twins. As that study records: On the reported evidence, twins' vaccine T cell responses seemed partly convergent and partly personalized.

V gene TRBV12-3 or TRBV12-4 combines with J gene TRBJ2-4, with 10 nucleotides matching TRBD2. Sequenced input: PBMCs. This clonotype was obtained from a woman in her late teens or twenties in good health. The CDR3 DNA is TGTGCCAGCAGTTTAGCACTAGCGGGGCTTGGCAAAAACATTCAGTACTTC. Protein: CASSLALAGLGKNIQYF.